These 18 T cell receptor beta chains were sequenced from one sample in a study of OX40 agonist ivuxolimab in advanced cancers. Clones were sequenced by immunoSEQ multiplex PCR, and TCRdb holds only the in-frame ones, with some missing. The data contain fewer than 15,000 clones, 55% to 75% of them singletons. Material: CD4+ or CD8+ T cells sorted from blood, obtained in a trial of the OX40 agonist ivuxolimab. Every receptor here comes from an adult with an advanced solid tumor such as melanoma, head and neck, liver or kidney cancer.

Sample share makes this clone medium-sized. V is TRBV6-1 and J is TRBJ2-3, with TRBD2 matching over 11 bases. This CDR3 spans 17 amino acids. Germline CDR1 is MNHNS and CDR2 is SASEGT. V was clipped by 4 bases and J by 2 bases; unmatched bases: 8. In nucleotides, the CDR3 is TGTGCCAGCAGTGCGTCTATAGCGGGAGGGAACACAGATACGCAGTATTTT. Translating it yields CASSASIAGGNTDTQYF.

This chain uses TRBV6-6 with TRBJ2-1, with 15 bases fitting TRBD2. CDR1 and CDR2 (germline): MNHNY, SVGAGI (reference sequence). The V and J ends lost 5 bases and 6 bases, in that order; junction bases with no gene match: 5. The CDR3 has 16 amino acids. This chain's CDR3 is CASSRGLAGGLNEQFF. Here the CDR3 DNA reads TGTGCCAGCAGTCGGGGACTAGCGGGAGGTCTCAATGAGCAGTTCTTC.

The J gene is TRBJ2-2, the V gene TRBV6-9; D might be TRBD1 or TRBD2, each matching 5 bases. The CDR3 extends over 14 amino acids. Trimming removed 3 bases at V and 8 bases at J, with 13 bases between. Germline CDR1 is MNHGY and CDR2 is SVAAGI. The CDR3 region has the DNA TGTGCCAGCAGTTACGGGGCCAAATGGGGGGAGCTGTTTTTT. Amino acids: CASSYGAKWGELFF.

V and J are TRBV2 and TRBJ2-3, with 7 positions matching TRBD2. The V and J ends lost 5 bases and 1 base, in that order; junction bases with no gene match: 12. Germline loops: CDR1 SNHLY, CDR2 FYNNEI. The CDR3 is 17 amino acids. The CDR3 here is CASSPYGAGSGTDTQYF. The DNA of the CDR3 is TGTGCCAGCAGTCCCTATGGAGCGGGATCGGGCACAGATACGCAGTATTTT.

This sequence joins TRBV18 and TRBJ1-1; D ambiguous. V lost 3 bases, J lost 0 bases, and 11 bases lay in between. CDR3 length: 15 residues. Germline V lookup: CDR1 KGHSH, CDR2 LQKENI. The CDR3 nucleotides read TGTGCCAGCTCACCGGCGCAAAAACTGAACACTGAAGCTTTCTTT. Residues: CASSPAQKLNTEAFF.

The chain has TRBV6-1 and TRBJ2-4, with no clear D. This CDR3 has 16 amino acids. From germline, CDR1 is MNHNS and CDR2 SASEGT. V was pared by 3 bases and J by 1 base, with 13 bases between. The CDR3: CASSDRTAWAKNIQYF. CDR3 DNA: TGTGCCAGCAGTGATCGTACGGCCTGGGCCAAAAACATTCAGTACTTC.

This clone showed up just a few times. The rearrangement uses TRBV19 and TRBJ1-1; D is ambiguous. This CDR3 is built from 15 residues. V lost 0 bases to trimming and J lost 0 bases, with 8 bases between them. Germline values: CDR1 LNHDA, CDR2 SQIVND (reference sequence). CDR3 in DNA: TGTGCCAGTAGTATAGAAGGCAGGATGAACACTGAAGCTTTCTTT. It is translated as CASSIEGRMNTEAFF.

J is TRBJ1-1 and V is TRBV7-9; 7 bases agree with TRBD1. Per germline, CDR1 SEHNR and CDR2 FQNEAQ (reference sequence). The CDR3 sequence is 15 residues long. With 4 bases clipped from V and 4 bases from J, the junction kept 9 bases outside the gene matches. CDR3 DNA sequence: TGTGCCAGCAGCTCCCCGACAGGGTTGGGCACTGAAGCTTTCTTT. It yields the protein CASSSPTGLGTEAFF.

V is TRBV11-2 and J is TRBJ2-5; D not certain. Deletions cut 5 bases from V and 5 bases from J, with 18 bases between. In germline, CDR1 is SGHAT, CDR2 FQNNGV. This CDR3 spans 15 amino acids. The CDR3 nucleotides are TGTGCCAGCAGCCCCATCCAGGTAGAACAGGAGACCCAGTACTTC. Translating gives CASSPIQVEQETQYF.

The V gene is TRBV6-5, the J gene TRBJ1-5; D gene uncertain. Trimming shortened V by 6 bases and J by 1 base, and 10 bases separated the two germline ends. This CDR3 spans 14 amino acids. Germline assignment: CDR1 MNHEY and CDR2 SVGAGI. The CDR3 DNA reads as TGTGCCAGCAGGCGGACCAGGAGCAATCAGCCCCAGCATTTT. The encoded protein is CASRRTRSNQPQHF.

The rearrangement uses TRBV19 and TRBJ2-1, with a weak D call TRBD2 (6 bases). Trimming stripped 6 bases from V and 0 bases from J, with 9 bases between. Germline V gene lookup returns CDR1 LNHDA and CDR2 SQIVND (reference sequence). This CDR3 comprises 14 residues. The CDR3 spells CASSGRSSYNEQFF. CDR3 DNA sequence: TGTGCCAGTAGCGGGAGAAGCTCCTACAATGAGCAGTTCTTC.

The chain couples TRBV30 to TRBJ2-6, with 11 nucleotides matching TRBD1. V was clipped by 5 bases and J by 0 bases; unmatched bases: 9. This CDR3 is built from 18 residues. Germline lookup yields CDR1 GTSNPN and CDR2 SVGIG (reference sequence). This CDR3 is CAWRRSGTGGSGANVLTF. The CDR3 nucleotides read TGTGCCTGGCGACGGTCCGGGACAGGGGGCTCTGGGGCCAACGTCCTGACTTTC. Full variable domain (outside the CDR3, taken from reference TRBV30 and TRBJ2-6): SQTIHQWPATLVQPVGSPLSLECTVEGTSNPNLYWYRQAAGRGLQLLFYSVGIGQISSEVPQNLSASRPQDRQFILSSKKLLLSDSGFYLCAWRRSGTGGSGANVLTFGAGSRLTVL.

V usage is TRBV19 and J usage is TRBJ1-3; TRBD1 agrees at 10 bases. Germline V gives CDR1 LNHDA, CDR2 SQIVND (reference sequence). With 5 bases clipped from V and 0 bases from J, the junction kept 16 bases outside the gene matches. CDR3 length: 20 residues. The CDR3 reads CASSHSLRRQGASSGNTIYF. For the CDR3, the DNA is TGTGCCAGTAGTCATTCCCTCCGAAGACAGGGGGCTTCCTCTGGAAACACCATATATTTT.

This clone has just a few counts. V and J are TRBV6-5 and TRBJ2-2, with D perhaps assigned TRBD1 or TRBD2 (6 bases each). Germline-derived CDR1 and CDR2 are MNHEY and SVGAGI. V shed 6 bases and J shed 6 bases, with 17 bases lying between them. The CDR3 sequence is 15 residues long. CDR3 region: CASRRKGGAPGELFF. The DNA for the CDR3 is TGTGCCAGCAGAAGGAAGGGGGGCGCCCCCGGGGAGCTGTTTTTT.

The chain uses TRBV4-1 and TRBJ1-2; weak D call: TRBD1 (5 bases). Per germline, CDR1 MGHRA and CDR2 YSYEKL. Trimming took 0 bases from V and 4 from J, leaving 12 bases between them. This CDR3 comprises 15 residues. CDR3 bases: TGCGCCAGCAGCCAAGATCCCTGGGGGTCCTATGGCTACACCTTC. Translating it yields CASSQDPWGSYGYTF.

This clone was detected a few times. The chain recombines TRBV11-1 with TRBJ2-7; D perhaps matches TRBD1 (5 bases). This CDR3 has 13 amino acids. V was trimmed by 5 bases and J by 4 bases, leaving 12 bases between them. Germline values: CDR1 SGHAT, CDR2 FQDESV (reference sequence). The CDR3 here is CASSPPDTYEQYF. CDR3 nucleotide sequence: TGTGCCAGCAGCCCCCCGGACACATACGAGCAGTACTTC. The full variable domain, its missing parts supplied by reference TRBV11-1 and TRBJ2-7, is EAEVAQSPRYKITEKSQAVAFWCDPISGHATLYWYRQILGQGPELLVQFQDESVVDDSQLPKDRFSAERLKGVDSTLKIQPAELGDSAMYLCASSPPDTYEQYFGPGTRLTVT.

This CDR3 reads CASSLRGQQEETQYF. The DNA for the CDR3 is TGTGCCAGCAGCTTACGGGGACAGCAGGAAGAGACCCAGTACTTC. The J gene is TRBJ2-5, the V gene TRBV5-5, with 7 nucleotides matching TRBD1. The ends lost 2 bases at V and 3 bases at J; junction bases unmatched: 7. Germline CDR1 is SGHKS and CDR2 is YYEKEE (reference sequence). The CDR3 consists of 15 residues.

The chain employs TRBV6-4 and TRBJ2-1, with 10 bases matching TRBD2. CDR1 and CDR2 from the germline V gene are MRHNA and SNTAGT. The CDR3 sequence is 16 residues long. Losses at the gene ends were 4 bases for V and 8 bases for J; bases not matched to a gene: 11. CDR3 in amino acids: CASSVLPGLASYEQFF. DNA for the CDR3: TGTGCCAGCAGTGTCCTACCGGGACTAGCGTCTTATGAGCAGTTCTTC.